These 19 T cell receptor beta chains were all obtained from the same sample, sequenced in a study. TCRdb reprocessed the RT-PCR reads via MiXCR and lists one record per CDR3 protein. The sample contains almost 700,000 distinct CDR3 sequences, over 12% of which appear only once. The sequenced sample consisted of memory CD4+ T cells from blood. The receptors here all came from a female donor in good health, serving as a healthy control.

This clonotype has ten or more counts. The CDR3 DNA reads TGTGCCAGCACCCAGAGTGTATTGGGGAACCGCAATCAGCCCCAGCATTTT. Encoded protein: CASTQSVLGNRNQPQHF. The chain recombines TRBV7-2 with TRBJ1-5; D uncertain. With 7 bases removed from V and 2 bases from J, the gap between germline ends came to 21 bases. Germline V CDR1 and CDR2: SGHTA, FQGNSA. The CDR3 length is 17 residues.

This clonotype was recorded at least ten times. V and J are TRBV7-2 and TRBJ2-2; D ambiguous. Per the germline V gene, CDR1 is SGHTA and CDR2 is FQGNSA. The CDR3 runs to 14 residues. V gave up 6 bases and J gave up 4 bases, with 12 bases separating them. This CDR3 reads CASSLDSSTGELFF. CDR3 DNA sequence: TGTGCCAGCAGTCTAGATAGTTCCACCGGGGAGCTGTTTTTT.

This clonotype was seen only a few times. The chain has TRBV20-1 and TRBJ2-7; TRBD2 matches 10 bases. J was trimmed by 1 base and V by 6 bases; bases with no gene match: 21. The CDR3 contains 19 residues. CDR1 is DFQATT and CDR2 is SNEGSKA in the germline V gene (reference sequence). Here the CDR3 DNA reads TGCAGTGCCCGGTCTAGTGGGGGCCTAGCGGGAGTGGGATCCTACGAGCAGTACTTC. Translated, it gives CSARSSGGLAGVGSYEQYF.

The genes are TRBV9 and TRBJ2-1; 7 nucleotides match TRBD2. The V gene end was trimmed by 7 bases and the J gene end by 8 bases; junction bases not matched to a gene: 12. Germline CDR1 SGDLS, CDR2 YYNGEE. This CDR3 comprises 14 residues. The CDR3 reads CASDARGGGYEQFF. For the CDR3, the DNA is TGTGCCAGCGATGCCCGGGGCGGGGGATATGAGCAGTTCTTC.

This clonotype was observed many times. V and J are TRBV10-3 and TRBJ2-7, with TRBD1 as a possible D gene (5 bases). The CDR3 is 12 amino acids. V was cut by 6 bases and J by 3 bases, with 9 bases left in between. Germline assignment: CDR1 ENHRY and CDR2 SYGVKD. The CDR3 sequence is CAISPTGYEQYF. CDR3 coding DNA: TGTGCCATCAGCCCAACAGGCTACGAGCAGTACTTC.

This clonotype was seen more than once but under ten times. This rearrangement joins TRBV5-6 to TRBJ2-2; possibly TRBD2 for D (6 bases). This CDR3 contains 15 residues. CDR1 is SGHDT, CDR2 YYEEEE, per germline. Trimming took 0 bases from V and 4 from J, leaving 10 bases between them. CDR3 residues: CASSLGRRGTGELFF. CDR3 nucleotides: TGTGCCAGCAGCTTGGGGCGGAGGGGCACCGGGGAGCTGTTTTTT.

CDR3 DNA sequence: TGCAGTGCTAGTCAGGCGGAGAACACTGAAGCTTTCTTT. Its translation: CSASQAENTEAFF. This chain links TRBV20-1 with TRBJ1-1, with D uncertain. Trimming cost V 3 bases and J 1 base, with 9 bases left between them. This CDR3 spans 13 amino acids. Per the germline V gene, CDR1 is DFQATT and CDR2 is SNEGSKA (reference sequence).

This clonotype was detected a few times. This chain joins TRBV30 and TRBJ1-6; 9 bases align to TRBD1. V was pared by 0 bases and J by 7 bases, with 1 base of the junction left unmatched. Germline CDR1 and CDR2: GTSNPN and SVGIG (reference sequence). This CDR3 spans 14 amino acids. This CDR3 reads CAWSVGTGNSPLHF. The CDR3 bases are TGTGCCTGGAGTGTAGGGACAGGGAATTCACCCCTCCACTTT.

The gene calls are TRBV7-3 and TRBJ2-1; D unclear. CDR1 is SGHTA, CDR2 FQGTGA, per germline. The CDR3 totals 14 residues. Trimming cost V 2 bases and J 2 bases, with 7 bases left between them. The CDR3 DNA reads TGTGCCAGCAGCTTAGCGGAAACCTACAATGAGCAGTTCTTC. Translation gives CASSLAETYNEQFF.

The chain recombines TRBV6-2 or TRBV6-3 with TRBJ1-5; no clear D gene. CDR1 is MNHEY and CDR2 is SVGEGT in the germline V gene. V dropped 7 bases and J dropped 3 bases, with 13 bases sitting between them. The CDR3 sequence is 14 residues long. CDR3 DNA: TGTGCCAGCACCCTACTCGGCGACAATCAGCCCCAGCATTTT. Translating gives CASTLLGDNQPQHF.

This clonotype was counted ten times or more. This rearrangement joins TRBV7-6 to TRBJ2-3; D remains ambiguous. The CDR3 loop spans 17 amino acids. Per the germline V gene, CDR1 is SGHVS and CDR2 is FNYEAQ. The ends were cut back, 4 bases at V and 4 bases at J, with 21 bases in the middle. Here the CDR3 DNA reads TGTGCCAGCAGCTCGTACCCATGGGCGAATAACGCAGATACGCAGTATTTT. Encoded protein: CASSSYPWANNADTQYF. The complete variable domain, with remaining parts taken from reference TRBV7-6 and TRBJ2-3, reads GAGVSQSPRYKVTKRGQDVALRCDPISGHVSLYWYRQALGQGPEFLTYFNYEAQQDKSGLPNDRFSAERPEGSISTLTIQRTEQRDSAMYRCASSSYPWANNADTQYFGPGTRLTVL.

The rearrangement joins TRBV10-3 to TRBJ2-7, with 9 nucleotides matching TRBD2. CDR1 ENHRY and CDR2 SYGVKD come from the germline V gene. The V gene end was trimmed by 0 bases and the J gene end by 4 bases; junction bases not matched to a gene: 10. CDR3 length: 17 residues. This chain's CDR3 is CAISESPAGGVRYEQYF. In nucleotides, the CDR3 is TGTGCCATCAGTGAGTCTCCAGCGGGAGGTGTTCGGTACGAGCAGTACTTC.

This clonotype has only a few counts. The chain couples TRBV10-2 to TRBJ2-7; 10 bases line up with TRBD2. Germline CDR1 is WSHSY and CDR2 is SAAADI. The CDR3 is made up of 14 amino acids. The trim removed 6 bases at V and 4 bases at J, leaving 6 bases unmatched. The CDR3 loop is CASRLAGEGYEQYF. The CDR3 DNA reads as TGCGCCAGCAGGCTAGCGGGAGAAGGGTACGAGCAGTACTTC.

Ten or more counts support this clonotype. The CDR3 coding sequence is TGTGCCAGCAGTTACTCGAGTATCGGCAGGAACACCGGGGAGCTGTTTTTT. Residues: CASSYSSIGRNTGELFF. The gene calls are TRBV6-5 and TRBJ2-2; no definite D call. This CDR3 comprises 17 residues. Per germline, CDR1 MNHEY and CDR2 SVGAGI. The V end was cut by 0 bases, the J end by 1 base, with 12 bases between.

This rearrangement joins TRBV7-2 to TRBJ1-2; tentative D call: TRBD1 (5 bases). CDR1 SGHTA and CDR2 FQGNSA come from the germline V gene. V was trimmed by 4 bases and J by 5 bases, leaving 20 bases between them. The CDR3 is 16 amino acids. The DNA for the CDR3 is TGTGCCAGCAGCTCCTTGCGACAGTCTGGCCCTTATGGCTACACCTTC. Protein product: CASSSLRQSGPYGYTF.

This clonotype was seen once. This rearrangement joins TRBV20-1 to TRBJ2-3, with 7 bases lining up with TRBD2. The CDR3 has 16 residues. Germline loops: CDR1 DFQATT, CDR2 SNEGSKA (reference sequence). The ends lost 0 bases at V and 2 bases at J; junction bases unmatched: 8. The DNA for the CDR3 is TGCAGTGCTAGAGATGGGCCTAGCGGCCTCACAGATACGCAGTATTTT. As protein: CSARDGPSGLTDTQYF.

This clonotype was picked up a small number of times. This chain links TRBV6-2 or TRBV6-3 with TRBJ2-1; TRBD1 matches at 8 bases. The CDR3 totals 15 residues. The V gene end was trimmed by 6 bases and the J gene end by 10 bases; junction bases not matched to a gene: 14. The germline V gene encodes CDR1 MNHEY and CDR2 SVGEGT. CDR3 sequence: CASSLGQGLFGEQFF. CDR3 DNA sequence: TGTGCCAGCAGCCTAGGACAGGGACTGTTTGGGGAGCAGTTCTTC.

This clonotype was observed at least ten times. The CDR3 DNA follows: TGCGCCAGCAACCCTATTACCTCAGTAGGCTATGGCTACACCTTC. It yields the protein CASNPITSVGYGYTF. The chain combines TRBV5-1 with TRBJ1-2; D remains unclear. This CDR3 is built from 15 residues. In germline, CDR1 is SGHRS, CDR2 YFSETQ. The V and J ends lost 6 bases and 4 bases respectively, with 19 bases between them.

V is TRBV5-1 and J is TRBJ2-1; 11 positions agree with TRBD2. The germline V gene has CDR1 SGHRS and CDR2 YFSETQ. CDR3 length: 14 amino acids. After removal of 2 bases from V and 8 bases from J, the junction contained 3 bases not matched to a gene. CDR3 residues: CASSFTSGSDEQFF. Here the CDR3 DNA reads TGCGCCAGCAGCTTTACTAGCGGGAGTGATGAGCAGTTCTTC.